The entry below gives a single T cell receptor (beta chain) sequence along with its context. Its cognate antigen has yet to be identified. Base qualities are not recorded, but no much larger clone differs from it by a single base. The source of the sample is a study of blood T cell repertoires in COVID-19 (dated by TCRdb to about 2020). Concerning the study at large: The collaborator samples originated in the United States, Italy and Spain and spanned the acute and convalescent phases of COVID-19. The sample metadata nearly always contained a de-identified subject ID, COVID-19 status, age in years and sex. The material from the prospective study consisted of cDNA or gDNA derived from T cells, B-cell-depleted T cells, or PBMCs. Deeply sampled blood TCRbeta repertoires from subjects exposed to, actively infected with, or recovered from COVID-19 were included in the dataset. Where available, HLA class I and class II types were obtained from metadata supplied by the sample provider rather than from assay-based typing. A freely available public database, intended as a resource for researchers studying the immune response to SARS-CoV-2, is where the repertoires were released. The samples were drawn from the first 160 participants of the ongoing ImmuneRACE study and from 1,254 subjects provided by 6 global collaborators. Study-level results and caveats: How much clinical and demographic metadata was included differed by source and by participant, and the metadata was provided uncurated.

Each collaborating institution followed its own protocols to collect whole blood in K2EDTA tubes. For TCRbeta analysis, collaborator samples were shipped as frozen whole blood, as isolated PBMCs, or as DNA extracted from either sample type. Taken from cysteine to phenylalanine, the CDR3 has 13 residues. The read is trimmed to its CDR3 DNA, 39 bases read in frame from base 1. At the junction V is shortened by 7 bases and J by 7 bases, with 13 bases in between. The germline V gene yields MNHEY for CDR1 and SVGAGI for CDR2. TCRbeta CDR3 regions were amplified from genomic DNA using the immunoSEQ Assay, a bias-controlled multiplex PCR. Turning to the authors' computational methods: Nucleated cell counts per sample were estimated from amplification of reference gene primers within the assay. Sequence reads were collapsed and filtered to measure the absolute abundance of every unique TCRbeta CDR3 rearrangement. For each sample, productive Simpson clonality was calculated as the square root of Simpson's diversity index across productive rearrangements. The source is immuneACCESS, and TCRdb retained only in-frame sequences with V and J called. Part of the clones is not carried over; for the studies checked, unresolved V genes explain less than half of this, and the remainder is unexplained. V and J calls and clone size come straight from that table; D and trimming were deduced from the DNA. This sample gives more than 50,000 clones in total; roughly 76% of them show up just once. The ten largest clonotypes hold 50% of the sample.

This chain is built from TRBV6-5 and TRBJ2-2; a confident D gene designation cannot be given. The sample was peripheral blood. This clonotype was sampled from an elderly woman with acute or convalescent COVID-19. The CDR3 is CASIFSVVGELFF. The DNA sequence is given as TGTGCCAGCATCTTTAGTGTTGTCGGGGAGCTGTTTTTT.